The 3 T cell receptor beta chains reported below all come from one sample, sequenced in a study of cytomegalovirus exposure and HLA in healthy donors. The PCR was carried out with 60 Vbeta primers and 13 Jbeta primers. Clones were read by immunoSEQ multiplex PCR, and TCRdb kept only the in-frame ones, dropping some. The sample has about 180,000 clones, around 80% seen once. Material: PBMCs. The receptor source for this set is a woman younger than 45 in good health and CMV-seronegative.

The chain couples TRBV7-2 to TRBJ1-5, with D perhaps TRBD1 (6 bases). The ends were cut back, 3 bases at V and 6 bases at J, with 15 bases in the middle. CDR3 length: 15 residues. Germline lookup yields CDR1 SGHTA and CDR2 FQGNSA. This chain's CDR3 is CASSLDSLGGQPQHF. CDR3 nucleotide sequence: TGTGCCAGCAGCTTGGACAGCCTAGGGGGTCAGCCCCAGCATTTT. Variable domain in full (rest from reference TRBV7-2 and TRBJ1-5): GAGVSQSPSNKVTEKGKDVELRCDPISGHTALYWYRQSLGQGLEFLIYFQGNSAPDKSGLPSDRFSAERTGGSVSTLTIQRTQQEDSAVYLCASSLDSLGGQPQHFGDGTRLSIL.

The chain has TRBV28 and TRBJ1-5; 8 bases are a match to TRBD1. CDR3 length equals 16 residues. V shed 6 bases and J 0 bases; nucleotides not matched to a gene: 7. CDR1 is MDHEN and CDR2 is SYDVKM in the germline V gene. CDR3 in DNA: TGTGCCAGCAGCCTACAGGGGGGAAATAGCAATCAGCCCCAGCATTTT. This gives the protein CASSLQGGNSNQPQHF.

This clone was detected a few times. J is TRBJ1-1 and V is TRBV30; no clear D gene. CDR3 length equals 15 residues. Deletions cut 2 bases from V and 4 bases from J, with 17 bases between. Germline CDR1 GTSNPN, CDR2 SVGIG (reference sequence). CDR3 bases: TGTGCCTGGAGTTCGCAAGGCGGCGAGGTCACTGAAGCTTTCTTT. Encoded protein: CAWSSQGGEVTEAFF.